The 21 T cell receptor beta chains in this list originate from one sample, sequenced in a study of cytomegalovirus exposure and HLA in healthy donors. The protocol was immunoSEQ multiplex PCR, while the TCRdb copy is restricted to in-frame clones and leaves out a portion. This table has 100,000 to 150,000 clones, 89% appearing once. Source material: PBMCs. These TCRs come from a woman between 18 and 29 years old in good health and CMV-seronegative.

The chain employs TRBV7-2 and TRBJ2-1; D is uncertain. The germline gives CDR1 SGHTA, CDR2 FQGNSA. CDR3 length equals 15 residues. V was pared by 5 bases and J by 0 bases, with 11 bases between. CDR3 nucleotides: TGTGCCAGCAGCCCCGTTCGAGTCTCCTACAATGAGCAGTTCTTC. Encoded protein: CASSPVRVSYNEQFF. Full variable domain (rest looked up from reference TRBV7-2 and TRBJ2-1): GAGVSQSPSNKVTEKGKDVELRCDPISGHTALYWYRQSLGQGLEFLIYFQGNSAPDKSGLPSDRFSAERTGGSVSTLTIQRTQQEDSAVYLCASSPVRVSYNEQFFGPGTRLTVL.

The chain uses TRBV6-6 and TRBJ2-7; TRBD1 matches at 12 bases. The germline gives CDR1 MNHNY, CDR2 SVGAGI (reference sequence). CDR3 length: 15 residues. V gave up 5 bases and J gave up 3 bases; unmatched junction bases: 5. The CDR3 region has the DNA TGTGCCAGCAGTCCCCGGGACAGGGGGCACTACGAGCAGTACTTC. Translation: CASSPRDRGHYEQYF.

V gene TRBV11-2 combines with J gene TRBJ2-2; maybe TRBD2 (5 bases). CDR3 length: 16 residues. V lost 4 bases, J lost 7 bases, and 19 bases lay in between. The germline CDR1 and CDR2 sequences are SGHAT and FQNNGV. The CDR3 here is CASSSEWWELGGELFF. In nucleotides, the CDR3 is TGTGCCAGCAGCTCTGAGTGGTGGGAGCTGGGCGGGGAGCTGTTTTTT.

The CDR3 region is CASSVSGGETQYF. The CDR3 bases are TGCGCCAGCAGCGTATCGGGGGGAGAGACCCAGTACTTC. This chain connects TRBV5-1 to TRBJ2-5; 7 bases line up with TRBD2. The CDR3 is 13 amino acids. Germline CDR1 reads SGHRS; CDR2 reads YFSETQ. V lost 4 bases to trimming and J lost 4 bases; unmatched junction nucleotides: 4.

The V and J genes are TRBV7-8 and TRBJ1-4; D unresolved. V lost 1 base, J lost 3 bases, and 12 bases lay in between. The CDR3 has 16 amino acids. Germline CDR1 reads SGHVS; CDR2 reads FQNEAQ. For the CDR3, the DNA is TGTGCCAGCAGCTTAGGGTGGAGGGCCGCTAATGAAAAACTGTTTTTT. This gives the protein CASSLGWRAANEKLFF. Complete variable domain (other parts from reference TRBV7-8 and TRBJ1-4): GAGVSQSPRYKVAKRGQDVALRCDPISGHVSLFWYQQALGQGPEFLTYFQNEAQLDKSGLPSDRFFAERPEGSVSTLKIQRTQQEDSAVYLCASSLGWRAANEKLFFGSGTQLSVL.

The chain has TRBV7-6 and TRBJ1-1; 7 nucleotides agree with TRBD1. With V trimmed by 5 bases and J by 3 bases, 6 bases remained unmatched. This CDR3 spans 14 amino acids. Germline V CDR1 and CDR2: SGHVS, FNYEAQ. Here the CDR3 DNA reads TGTGCCAGCAGCGCCCGACAGGGTCACACTGAAGCTTTCTTT. As protein: CASSARQGHTEAFF.

This clone was seen a few times. The chain is built from TRBV6-1 and TRBJ1-6; 8 bases map to TRBD1. Germline CDR1 is MNHNS and CDR2 is SASEGT. The CDR3 extends over 13 amino acids. V lost 11 bases to trimming and J lost 7 bases; unmatched junction nucleotides: 7. CDR3 nucleotides: TGTGCCGGCCGCGGACAGGGAAATTCACCCCTCCACTTT. This sequence encodes CAGRGQGNSPLHF.

This clone has a single count. This chain joins TRBV5-1 and TRBJ1-1, with 7 bases lining up with TRBD1. CDR3 length: 15 residues. CDR1 and CDR2 (germline): SGHRS, YFSETQ. V gave up 8 bases and J gave up 1 base; unmatched junction bases: 11. CDR3 DNA sequence: TGCGCCAGACAAATTCGGGACAGTACGAACACTGAAGCTTTCTTT. It specifies CARQIRDSTNTEAFF.

The chain recombines TRBV5-4 with TRBJ2-7; perhaps TRBD1 as D (6 bases). The CDR3 extends over 15 amino acids. Germline V gives CDR1 SGHNT, CDR2 YYREEE (reference sequence). The ends were cut back, 1 base at V and 3 bases at J, with 14 bases in the middle. As DNA, the CDR3 is TGTGCCAGCAGCTTGCCAGGGGACCTCGTCTACGAGCAGTACTTC. This codes for CASSLPGDLVYEQYF.

V gene TRBV10-3 combines with J gene TRBJ2-1; TRBD2 agrees at 15 bases. J was trimmed by 13 bases and V by 2 bases; bases with no gene match: 3. This CDR3 has 14 amino acids. From germline, CDR1 is ENHRY and CDR2 SYGVKD. CDR3 residues: CAISEGTSGGYQFF. CDR3 sequence (DNA): TGTGCCATCAGTGAGGGGACTAGCGGGGGGTACCAGTTCTTC.

V is TRBV10-3 and J is TRBJ1-4; 10 positions match TRBD1. The CDR3 covers 14 residues. The V and J ends lost 6 bases and 6 bases, in that order; junction bases with no gene match: 4. CDR1 ENHRY and CDR2 SYGVKD come from the germline V gene. The CDR3 DNA reads TGTGCCATCAGCGGACAGGGGGATGATGAAAAACTGTTTTTT. Amino acid sequence: CAISGQGDDEKLFF.

This chain links TRBV7-9 with TRBJ2-7; TRBD2 agrees at 8 bases. The CDR3 is made up of 15 amino acids. Per the germline V gene, CDR1 is SEHNR and CDR2 is FQNEAQ (reference sequence). V lost 1 base, J lost 3 bases, and 5 bases stayed unmatched. The CDR3 spells CASSLGGGLLYEQYF. The CDR3 bases are TGTGCCAGCAGCTTAGGCGGGGGGCTCCTCTACGAGCAGTACTTC.

V is TRBV6-5 and J is TRBJ1-4, with 7 bases matching TRBD1. Trimming removed 0 bases from V and 6 bases from J; junction bases left unmatched: 7. Germline V lookup: CDR1 MNHEY, CDR2 SVGAGI. The CDR3 covers 16 residues. The CDR3 region has the DNA TGTGCCAGCAGTTACTCGGCGGGCAGGGGGGATGAAAAACTGTTTTTT. It codes for CASSYSAGRGDEKLFF.

As for this clone: This sample includes further DNA sequences coding for the same CDR3. The V and J genes are TRBV18 and TRBJ1-1, with D uncertain. V shed 1 base and J shed 5 bases, with 8 bases lying between them. CDR3 length: 13 residues. Per germline, CDR1 KGHSH and CDR2 LQKENI. CDR3 sequence reads: CASSPQGGTEAFF. CDR3 coding DNA: TGTGCCAGCTCACCACAGGGAGGAACTGAAGCTTTCTTT.

The chain couples TRBV25-1 to TRBJ1-6, with D maybe TRBD1 (5 bases). Germline values: CDR1 MGHDK, CDR2 SYGVNS. CDR3 length equals 11 residues. The V end lost 4 bases, the J end lost 14 bases, and 9 bases lay between the germline ends. CDR3 protein: CASSARVALHF. CDR3 in DNA: TGTGCCAGCAGTGCCAGGGTCGCCCTCCACTTT.

A word on this clone: The same CDR3 can be traced to other DNA sequences in this sample. This CDR3 reads CASSLTGLGSPLHF. DNA for the CDR3: TGTGCCAGCAGCCTTACAGGGCTAGGTTCACCCCTCCACTTT. V and J are TRBV27 and TRBJ1-6, with D possibly TRBD1 on 6 matching bases. The CDR3 runs 14 residues. Germline V gene data show CDR1 as MNHEY and CDR2 as SMNVEV (reference sequence). V lost 6 bases and J 9 bases, leaving 15 bases between the germline ends.

The chain couples TRBV6-1 to TRBJ1-4; possible D gene TRBD1, 6 bases. Trimming took off 4 bases at V and 7 bases at J, with 10 bases between the two ends. Germline CDR1 MNHNS, CDR2 SASEGT. The length of the CDR3 is 13 residues. CDR3 sequence reads: CASSAHRVEKLFF. CDR3 nucleotides: TGTGCCAGCAGTGCCCACAGGGTTGAAAAACTGTTTTTT.

The genes are TRBV6-1 and TRBJ1-5; no reliable D call. CDR3 length: 13 amino acids. In germline, CDR1 is MNHNS, CDR2 SASEGT. Trimming removed 2 bases at V and 3 bases at J, with 5 bases between. CDR3: CASSETDNQPQHF. DNA of the CDR3: TGTGCCAGCAGTGAAACAGACAATCAGCCCCAGCATTTT.

This chain connects TRBV6-6 to TRBJ2-7; TRBD1 aligns across 8 bases. V lost 4 bases to trimming and J lost 7 bases; unmatched junction nucleotides: 12. The CDR3 runs 15 residues. Germline V gives CDR1 MNHNY, CDR2 SVGAGI (reference sequence). As DNA, the CDR3 is TGTGCCAGCAGTTCCGACAGGGGTTATATGGGGGAGCAGTACTTC. Residues: CASSSDRGYMGEQYF.

The CDR3 nucleotides read TGCAGTGCTGGGACAGTCCGAGGGCAGTATTTT. It specifies CSAGTVRGQYF. The chain carries TRBV20-1 and TRBJ2-3, with 7 positions matching TRBD1. Trimming cost V 5 bases and J 11 bases; bases outside gene matches: 7. This CDR3 comprises 11 residues. Germline V gene lookup returns CDR1 DFQATT and CDR2 SNEGSKA (reference sequence).

The CDR3 loop is CASSFETGGRGEQYF. The CDR3 DNA reads TGTGCCAGCAGCTTCGAGACAGGGGGCCGGGGCGAGCAGTACTTC. The rearrangement joins TRBV11-3 to TRBJ2-7; 10 bases line up with TRBD1. CDR3 size: 15 residues. Germline loops: CDR1 SGHNT, CDR2 YENEEA. V lost 3 bases, J lost 6 bases, and 8 bases stayed unmatched.